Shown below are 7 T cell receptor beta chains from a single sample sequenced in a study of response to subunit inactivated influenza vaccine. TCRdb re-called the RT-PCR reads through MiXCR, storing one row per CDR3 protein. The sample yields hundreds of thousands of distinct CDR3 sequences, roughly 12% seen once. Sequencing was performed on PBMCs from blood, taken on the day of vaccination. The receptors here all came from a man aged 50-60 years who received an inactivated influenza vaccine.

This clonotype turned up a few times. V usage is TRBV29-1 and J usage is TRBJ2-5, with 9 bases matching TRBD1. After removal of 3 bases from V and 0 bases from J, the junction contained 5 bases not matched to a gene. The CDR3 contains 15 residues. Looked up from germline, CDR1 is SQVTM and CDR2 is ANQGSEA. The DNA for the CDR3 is TGCAGCGTTGAGTTACAGGGGGCGTACCAAGAGACCCAGTACTTC. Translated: CSVELQGAYQETQYF.

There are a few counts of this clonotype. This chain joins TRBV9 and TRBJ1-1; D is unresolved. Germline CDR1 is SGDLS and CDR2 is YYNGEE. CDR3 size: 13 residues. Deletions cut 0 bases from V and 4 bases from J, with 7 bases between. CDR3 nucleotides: TGTGCCAGCAGCGTAGACAGTGGCACTGAAGCTTTCTTT. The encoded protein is CASSVDSGTEAFF.

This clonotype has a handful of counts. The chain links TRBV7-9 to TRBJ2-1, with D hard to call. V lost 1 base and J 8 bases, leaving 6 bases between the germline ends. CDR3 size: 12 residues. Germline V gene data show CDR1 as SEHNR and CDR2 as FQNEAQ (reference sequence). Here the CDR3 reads CASSLELYEQFF. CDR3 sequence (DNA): TGTGCCAGCAGCTTAGAGCTGTATGAGCAGTTCTTC.

This CDR3 is CSARGTGGRLHSKQFF. The CDR3 DNA reads as TGCAGTGCTAGAGGGACAGGGGGCCGGTTACATTCTAAGCAGTTCTTC. The chain combines TRBV20-1 with TRBJ2-1, with 11 bases fitting TRBD1. V trimming: 1 base; J trimming: 11 bases; junction bases outside the gene matches: 13. CDR3 size: 16 residues. The germline V gene has CDR1 DFQATT and CDR2 SNEGSKA (reference sequence).

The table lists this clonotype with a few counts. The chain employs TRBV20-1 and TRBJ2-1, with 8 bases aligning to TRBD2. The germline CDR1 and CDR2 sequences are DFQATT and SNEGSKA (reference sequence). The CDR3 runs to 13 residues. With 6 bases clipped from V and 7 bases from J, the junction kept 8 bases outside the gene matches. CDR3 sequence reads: CSAPRLASNEQFF. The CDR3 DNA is TGCAGTGCACCTCGACTAGCGAGTAATGAGCAGTTCTTC.

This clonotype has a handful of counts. This chain's CDR3 is CASSAVAGTVAYEQYF. CDR3 DNA sequence: TGTGCCAGCAGTGCCGTAGCCGGGACAGTAGCCTACGAGCAGTACTTC. V usage is TRBV6-1 and J usage is TRBJ2-7; 7 bases are a match to TRBD1. CDR3 length: 16 amino acids. V lost 4 bases to trimming and J lost 2 bases; unmatched junction nucleotides: 11. Germline V gives CDR1 MNHNS, CDR2 SASEGT.

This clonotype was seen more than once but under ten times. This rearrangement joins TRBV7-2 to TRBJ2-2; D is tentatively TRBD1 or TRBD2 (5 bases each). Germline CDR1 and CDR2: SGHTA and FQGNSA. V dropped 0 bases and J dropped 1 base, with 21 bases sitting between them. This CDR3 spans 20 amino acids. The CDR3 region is CASSLAIMGIRDVNTGELFF. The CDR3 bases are TGTGCCAGCAGCTTAGCTATTATGGGCATCCGGGACGTGAACACCGGGGAGCTGTTTTTT.